Here is one T cell receptor beta chain with its context. This CDR3 has 17 amino acids. From germline, CDR1 is SGHDN and CDR2 FVKESK. The ends lost 2 bases at V and 6 bases at J; junction bases unmatched: 13. This record comes from a study of T cells after somatic rescue of genetic block. Data came from immunoSEQ multiplex PCR; TCRdb stores just in-frame clones and leaves some out. This table has some 67,000 clones, about 90% appearing once. Sequenced input: peripheral blood mononuclear cells (PBMCs). The TCR sequence derives from a man aged 35-49 years. The chain carries TRBV14 and TRBJ2-7, with 10 bases that match TRBD2. The CDR3 nucleotides read TGTGCCAGCAGCCAAAGTCACTGGAGCGGGGGGGACGGCGAGCAGTACTTC. It is translated as CASSQSHWSGGDGEQYF.